The entry that follows covers one TCR beta chain sequence. The data were taken from a study of radiotherapy plus CTLA-4 blockade in lung cancer. TCRdb keeps only in-frame clones here, not all; method: immunoSEQ multiplex PCR. The sample has roughly 69,000 clones; more than 70% are singletons. CDR3 length equals 13 residues. Germline CDR1 KGHSH, CDR2 LQKENI. Trimming pared 11 bases from V and 0 bases from J, leaving 10 bases between. The sequences come from peripheral blood, collected from a patient treated with radiotherapy plus ipilimumab. The sequence came from a human donor with non-small cell lung cancer whose response to radiotherapy plus ipilimumab could not be evaluated. Some clones in this sample may be carry-over from other donors' samples. V is TRBV18 and J is TRBJ2-2; D might be TRBD2 (6 bases). Here the CDR3 reads CAGGFANTGELFF. The CDR3 DNA reads as TGTGCCGGGGGGTTCGCGAACACCGGGGAGCTGTTTTTT. Full variable domain (remainder filled in from reference TRBV18 and TRBJ2-2): NAGVMQNPRHLVRRRGQEARLRCSPMKGHSHVYWYRQLPEEGLKFMVYLQKENIIDESGMPKERFSAEFPKEGPSILRIQQVVRGDSAAYFCAGGFANTGELFFGEGSRLTVL.